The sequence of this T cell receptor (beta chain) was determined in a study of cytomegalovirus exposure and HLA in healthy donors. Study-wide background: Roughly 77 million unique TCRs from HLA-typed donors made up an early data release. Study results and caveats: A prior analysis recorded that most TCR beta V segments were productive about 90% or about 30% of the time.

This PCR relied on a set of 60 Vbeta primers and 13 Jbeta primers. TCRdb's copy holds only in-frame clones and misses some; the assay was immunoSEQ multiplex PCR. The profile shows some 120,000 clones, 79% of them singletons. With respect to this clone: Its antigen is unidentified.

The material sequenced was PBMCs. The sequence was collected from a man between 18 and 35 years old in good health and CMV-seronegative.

DNA of the CDR3: TGCAGCGTTTGTAACAGCTTACTCATGAACACTGAAGCTTTCTTT. It codes for CSVCNSLLMNTEAFF. This chain connects TRBV29-1 to TRBJ1-1; D unclear. Germline CDR1 reads SQVTM; CDR2 reads ANQGSEA. V shed 5 bases and J shed 0 bases, with 16 bases lying between them. This CDR3 has 15 amino acids.